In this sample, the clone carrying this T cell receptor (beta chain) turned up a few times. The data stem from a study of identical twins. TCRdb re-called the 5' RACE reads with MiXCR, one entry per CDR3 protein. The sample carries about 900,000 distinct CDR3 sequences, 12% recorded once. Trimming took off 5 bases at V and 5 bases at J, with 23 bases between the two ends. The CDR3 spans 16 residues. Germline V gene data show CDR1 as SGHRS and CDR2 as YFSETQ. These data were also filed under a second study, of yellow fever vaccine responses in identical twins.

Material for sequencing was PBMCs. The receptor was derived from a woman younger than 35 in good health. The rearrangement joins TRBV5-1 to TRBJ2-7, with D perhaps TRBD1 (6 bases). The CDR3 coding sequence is TGCGCCAGCAGGGTCGGCCAGGGGAGAGTTTACGACGAGCAGTACTTC. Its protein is CASRVGQGRVYDEQYF.